The 29 T cell receptor beta chains below were found in one sample sequenced in a study of blood T cells in healthy people across ages. For the second PCR, which ran for roughly 6 to 12 cycles, a sample-barcoded 5' primer and a J-beta primer mix were used. TCRdb reprocessed the 5' RACE reads via MiXCR and lists one record per CDR3 protein. Found here are roughly 1,700,000 distinct CDR3 sequences, roughly 27% of them singletons; the top ten hold roughly 8%. The material sequenced was blood. Receptors originate from a woman under 40 in good health.

This clonotype was observed a handful of times. The chain is built from TRBV6-2 or TRBV6-3 and TRBJ1-2, with 9 positions matching TRBD1. Germline assignment: CDR1 MNHEY and CDR2 SVGEGT. This CDR3 spans 15 amino acids. Losses at the gene ends were 4 bases for V and 4 bases for J; bases not matched to a gene: 7. As DNA, the CDR3 is TGTGCCAGCAGTTCGAGGACAGGGGCAATCTATGGCTACACCTTC. This gives the protein CASSSRTGAIYGYTF.

About this clonotype: The junction and the germline gene differ at one end; a read error may be behind it. J is TRBJ2-5 and V is TRBV20-1, with TRBD1 identical over 9 bases. Germline lookup yields CDR1 DFQATT and CDR2 SNEGSKA (reference sequence). The CDR3 length is 14 residues. The CDR3 sequence is CSAQQGAGGETRYF. The CDR3, as DNA: TGCAGTGCTCAACAGGGGGCGGGTGGAGAGACCCGGTACTTC.

Comments on this clonotype: Since a much larger clone is just one base distant, this may be a read error. The V gene is TRBV7-2, the J gene TRBJ2-3; D is unresolved. This CDR3 contains 15 residues. The V gene lost 2 bases and the J gene lost 6 bases, with 15 bases spanning the gap. CDR1 is SGHTA, CDR2 FQGNSA, per germline. The CDR3 reads CASSLSERPSDTQYF. DNA of the CDR3: TGTGCCAGCAGCTTATCAGAGCGCCCCTCGGATACGCAGTATTTT.

The genes are TRBV5-1 and TRBJ2-1; 8 bases line up with TRBD2. The CDR3 covers 15 residues. Trimming took 4 bases from V and 9 from J; bases not matched to a gene: 12. The germline gives CDR1 SGHRS, CDR2 YFSETQ. The CDR3 here is CASSPGLGTCFEQFF. The CDR3 region has the DNA TGCGCCAGCAGCCCGGGACTAGGTACCTGCTTTGAGCAGTTCTTC.

This clonotype was picked up a small number of times. The rearrangement uses TRBV20-1 and TRBJ2-1, with TRBD1 as a possible D gene (6 bases). This CDR3 contains 11 residues. The V end was cut by 4 bases, the J end by 10 bases, with 11 bases between. Germline assignment: CDR1 DFQATT and CDR2 SNEGSKA (reference sequence). CDR3 loop: CSAKQGREQFF. In DNA, the CDR3 is TGCAGTGCTAAACAGGGAAGGGAGCAGTTCTTC.

The rearrangement uses TRBV3-1 and TRBJ1-3, with 7 nucleotides matching TRBD1. J lost 9 bases, V lost 3 bases, and 11 bases had no gene match. Germline CDR1 and CDR2: LGHDT and YNNKEL (reference sequence). There are 15 residues in the CDR3. This CDR3 reads CASSHSGTAKGTIYF. In DNA, the CDR3 is TGTGCCAGCAGCCATTCCGGGACAGCAAAGGGCACCATATATTTT.

The chain has TRBV12-3 or TRBV12-4 and TRBJ2-3; a weak D match, TRBD1 (6 bases). Trimming took off 7 bases at V and 5 bases at J, with 10 bases between the two ends. This CDR3 is built from 12 residues. CDR3 DNA sequence: TGTGCCAGCAATAAAGGGGGAGATACGCAGTATTTT. Translating it yields CASNKGGDTQYF.

This clonotype has a count of ten or more. The gene calls are TRBV5-1 and TRBJ2-7, with D perhaps matching TRBD2 (5 bases). Germline V gene lookup returns CDR1 SGHRS and CDR2 YFSETQ. Trimming pared 0 bases from V and 6 bases from J, leaving 10 bases between. The CDR3 extends over 13 amino acids. The CDR3 spells CASSLEPGSEQYF. CDR3 sequence (DNA): TGCGCCAGCAGCTTGGAGCCGGGGTCCGAGCAGTACTTC. Using reference TRBV5-1 and TRBJ2-7 for the parts outside the CDR3, the full variable domain is KAGVTQTPRYLIKTRGQQVTLSCSPISGHRSVSWYQQTPGQGLQFLFEYFSETQRNKGNFPGRFSGRQFSNSRSEMNVSTLELGDSALYLCASSLEPGSEQYFGPGTRLTVT.

In this sample, this clonotype turned up many times. The rearrangement joins TRBV12-5 to TRBJ2-7; D is unclear. V lost 5 bases and J lost 2, with 10 bases in between. This CDR3 has 13 amino acids. CDR1 and CDR2 (germline): LGHNT, FRNRAP. CDR3 region: CASGLLDPYEQYF. CDR3 in DNA: TGTGCTAGTGGTCTGCTGGATCCCTACGAGCAGTACTTC.

This clonotype was observed many times. V gene TRBV5-1 combines with J gene TRBJ2-7; D is uncertain. Germline V lookup: CDR1 SGHRS, CDR2 YFSETQ. V was cut by 5 bases and J by 2 bases, with 11 bases left in between. This CDR3 region has 13 residues. The CDR3 DNA sequence: TGCGCCAGCAGAAACAGTGTTCCCTACGAGCAGTACTTC. It specifies CASRNSVPYEQYF.

V and J are TRBV20-1 and TRBJ1-5, with a tentative D call TRBD1 (6 bases). CDR1 DFQATT and CDR2 SNEGSKA come from the germline V gene (reference sequence). Trimming stripped 5 bases from V and 5 bases from J, with 13 bases between. This CDR3 has 13 residues. The CDR3 region has the DNA TGCAGTGCTTCCAGGGGAACAGATCAGCCCCAGCATTTT. Residues: CSASRGTDQPQHF.

The V call is TRBV5-1, the J call TRBJ2-1, with 7 bases identical to TRBD2. The germline gives CDR1 SGHRS, CDR2 YFSETQ. This CDR3 is built from 15 residues. V lost 4 bases, J lost 3 bases, and 7 bases stayed unmatched. The CDR3 bases are TGCGCCAGCAGCCTAAGCGGGATTGGCTACAATGAGCAGTTCTTC. This sequence encodes CASSLSGIGYNEQFF.

This clonotype has a handful of counts. V gene TRBV28 combines with J gene TRBJ2-7; D gene ambiguous. Germline-derived CDR1 and CDR2 are MDHEN and SYDVKM. The CDR3 covers 15 residues. V was shortened by 6 bases and J by 7 bases, with 22 bases between the two germline ends. The CDR3 region has the DNA TGTGCCAGCAGACTTAAGGTCGGCAGGTCTAGAGAGCAGTACTTC. Protein sequence: CASRLKVGRSREQYF.

This clonotype has just a few counts. The J gene is TRBJ2-6, the V gene TRBV27, with D perhaps TRBD2 (6 bases). The length of the CDR3 is 17 residues. Trimming shortened V by 1 base and J by 9 bases, and 19 bases separated the two germline ends. CDR1 and CDR2 (germline): MNHEY, SMNVEV (reference sequence). The CDR3: CASSLFRPGDSRNVLTF. The DNA of the CDR3 is TGTGCCAGCAGTTTATTCCGTCCCGGGGACTCCCGCAACGTCCTGACTTTC. The full variable domain, its missing parts supplied by reference TRBV27 and TRBJ2-6, is EAQVTQNPRYLITVTGKKLTVTCSQNMNHEYMSWYRQDPGLGLRQIYYSMNVEVTDKGDVPEGYKVSRKEKRNFPLILESPSPNQTSLYFCASSLFRPGDSRNVLTFGAGSRLTVL.

The J gene is TRBJ1-1, the V gene TRBV12-5; D call uncertain. Germline assignment: CDR1 LGHNT and CDR2 FRNRAP. The V gene lost 6 bases and the J gene lost 2 bases, with 10 bases spanning the gap. The length of the CDR3 is 13 residues. The CDR3 region has the DNA TGTGCTAGTGGGCCCTCGATCAACACTGAAGCTTTCTTT. Translating gives CASGPSINTEAFF. Full variable domain (remainder filled in from reference TRBV12-5 and TRBJ1-1): DARVTQTPRHKVTEMGQEVTMRCQPILGHNTVFWYRQTMMQGLELLAYFRNRAPLDDSGMPKDRFSAEMPDATLATLKIQPSEPRDSAVYFCASGPSINTEAFFGQGTRLTVV.

This clonotype appeared a few times. J is TRBJ2-3 and V is TRBV5-1; possibly TRBD2 for D (7 bases). V lost 0 bases and J lost 2, with 13 bases in between. There are 16 residues in the CDR3. Germline V gene sequence: CDR1 SGHRS, CDR2 YFSETQ. In nucleotides, the CDR3 is TGCGCCAGCAGCTTGGTGGCGGGGGCCTTCACAGATACGCAGTATTTT. It is translated as CASSLVAGAFTDTQYF.

In this sample, this clonotype turned up many times. The chain employs TRBV20-1 and TRBJ2-4, with D possibly TRBD1 on 5 matching bases. This CDR3 region has 16 residues. Trimming removed 3 bases at V and 0 bases at J, with 15 bases between. Germline assignment: CDR1 DFQATT and CDR2 SNEGSKA (reference sequence). This CDR3 is CSARALGDLAKNIQYF. The CDR3 DNA reads as TGCAGTGCTAGGGCCTTAGGGGATCTAGCCAAAAACATTCAGTACTTC.

This clonotype was detected ten times or more. CDR3 coding DNA: TGTGCCAGCAGTCCTACAGGGGGGGGCTACGAGCAGTACTTC. Translated, it gives CASSPTGGGYEQYF. The chain combines TRBV27 with TRBJ2-7, with a weak D call TRBD1 (8 bases). Germline V gives CDR1 MNHEY, CDR2 SMNVEV (reference sequence). The CDR3 contains 14 residues. The V gene lost 5 bases and the J gene lost 3 bases, with 14 bases spanning the gap.

In this sample, this clonotype turned up a few times. The CDR3 region is CASSAQLGYEQYF. The CDR3 coding sequence is TGTGCCAGCAGCGCCCAATTGGGGTACGAGCAGTACTTC. This chain joins TRBV7-2 and TRBJ2-7, with D unresolved. CDR3 length equals 13 residues. With 5 bases removed from V and 4 bases from J, the gap between germline ends came to 12 bases. Looked up from germline, CDR1 is SGHTA and CDR2 is FQGNSA.

There are a few counts of this clonotype. V is TRBV12-3 or TRBV12-4 and J is TRBJ2-1, with D perhaps matching TRBD1 or TRBD2 (5 bases each). V lost 0 bases to trimming and J lost 12 bases, with 9 bases between them. The CDR3 sequence is 12 residues long. CDR3: CASSLAGTMQFF. The CDR3 DNA is TGTGCCAGCAGTTTAGCCGGGACGATGCAGTTCTTC.

This clonotype was counted between two and nine times. This chain links TRBV5-1 with TRBJ2-7, with D uncertain. This CDR3 has 13 residues. The V end lost 4 bases, the J end lost 1 base, and 9 bases lay between the germline ends. From germline, CDR1 is SGHRS and CDR2 YFSETQ. The CDR3 coding sequence is TGCGCCAGCAGCGTGACAACGTCCTACGAGCAGTACTTC. This encodes CASSVTTSYEQYF.

In this sample, this clonotype turned up a few times. This chain links TRBV30 with TRBJ1-2, with D uncertain. The CDR3 contains 12 residues. V lost 5 bases, J lost 0 bases, and 7 bases lay in between. Germline V gene data show CDR1 as GTSNPN and CDR2 as SVGIG (reference sequence). The CDR3 reads CAWALPNYGYTF. CDR3 nucleotides: TGTGCCTGGGCACTGCCTAACTATGGCTACACCTTC.

Ten or more counts support this clonotype. This rearrangement joins TRBV5-1 to TRBJ1-2; 8 bases align to TRBD1. The V segment lost 2 bases and the J segment 4 bases; nucleotides outside the gene matches: 7. Germline-derived CDR1 and CDR2 are SGHRS and YFSETQ. This CDR3 region has 15 residues. CDR3 coding DNA: TGCGCCAGCAGCTTCGCCGGGACAGGAGCCTATGGCTACACCTTC. Amino acids: CASSFAGTGAYGYTF.

Worth noting for this clonotype: A clone one base away is much larger, so this may be a read error. CDR3 coding DNA: TGCGCCAGCAGCCTCACCGGGACTAGCGGGAATCACGAGCAGTACTTC. It yields the protein CASSLTGTSGNHEQYF. This rearrangement joins TRBV5-1 to TRBJ2-7; 13 nucleotides line up with TRBD2. V lost 4 bases, J lost 5 bases, and 9 bases stayed unmatched. The germline V gene has CDR1 SGHRS and CDR2 YFSETQ. This CDR3 region has 16 residues.

The chain recombines TRBV3-1 with TRBJ2-2, with D possibly matching TRBD2 (6 bases). V was pared by 0 bases and J by 8 bases, with 13 bases between. CDR1 and CDR2 (germline): LGHDT, YNNKEL (reference sequence). CDR3 length equals 15 residues. CDR3: CASSQEPGVAGELFF. DNA of the CDR3: TGTGCCAGCAGCCAAGAACCGGGAGTAGCTGGGGAGCTGTTTTTT.

This clonotype was counted between two and nine times. CDR3 in amino acids: CASSPRGQGAYEQFF. CDR3 DNA: TGTGCCAGCAGCCCGAGGGGACAGGGGGCGTATGAGCAGTTCTTC. The chain combines TRBV12-3 or TRBV12-4 with TRBJ2-1, with 12 bases lining up with TRBD1. The CDR3 is 15 residues long. V trimming: 6 bases; J trimming: 8 bases; junction bases outside the gene matches: 8.

The rearrangement uses TRBV12-3 or TRBV12-4 and TRBJ1-2, with D possibly matching TRBD1 (6 bases). Trimming stripped 6 bases from V and 4 bases from J, with 15 bases between. CDR3 length: 14 residues. For the CDR3, the DNA is TGTGCCAGCAGAAACAGGGCTACCCGCTATGGCTACACCTTC. The encoded protein is CASRNRATRYGYTF.

This clonotype came up many times. The V and J genes are TRBV20-1 and TRBJ1-5, with 10 positions matching TRBD1. After removal of 3 bases from V and 7 bases from J, the junction contained 3 bases not matched to a gene. The germline V gene encodes CDR1 DFQATT and CDR2 SNEGSKA (reference sequence). The CDR3 consists of 13 residues. CDR3 nucleotides: TGCAGTGCTAGGACAGGGGGCGGACAGCCCCAGCATTTT. Its translation: CSARTGGGQPQHF.

This clonotype was seen more than once but under ten times. The J gene is TRBJ2-4, the V gene TRBV11-2; 7 nucleotides match TRBD2. The J segment lost 1 base and the V segment lost 3 bases, leaving 6 bases of the junction unmatched. The CDR3 is 16 amino acids. The germline gives CDR1 SGHAT, CDR2 FQNNGV. The CDR3 nucleotides read TGTGCCAGCAGCTTGGATGGGAGGGAGGCCAAAAACATTCAGTACTTC. As protein: CASSLDGREAKNIQYF.